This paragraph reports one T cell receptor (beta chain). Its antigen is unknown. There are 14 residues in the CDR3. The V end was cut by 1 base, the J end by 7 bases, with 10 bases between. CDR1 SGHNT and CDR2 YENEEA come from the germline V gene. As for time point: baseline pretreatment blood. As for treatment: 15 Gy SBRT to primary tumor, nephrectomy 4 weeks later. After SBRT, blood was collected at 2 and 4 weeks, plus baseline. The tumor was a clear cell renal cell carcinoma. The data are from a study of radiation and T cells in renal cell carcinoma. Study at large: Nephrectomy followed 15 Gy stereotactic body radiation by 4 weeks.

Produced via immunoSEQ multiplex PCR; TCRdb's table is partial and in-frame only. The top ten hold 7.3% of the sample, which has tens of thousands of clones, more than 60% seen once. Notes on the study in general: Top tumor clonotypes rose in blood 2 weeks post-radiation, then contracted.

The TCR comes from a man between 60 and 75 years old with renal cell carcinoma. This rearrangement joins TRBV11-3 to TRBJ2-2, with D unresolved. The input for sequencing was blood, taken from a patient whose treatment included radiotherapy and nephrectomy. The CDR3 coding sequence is TGTGCCAGCAGCTTAGTAATTCAAGGCGGGGAGCTGTTTTTT. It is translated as CASSLVIQGGELFF.